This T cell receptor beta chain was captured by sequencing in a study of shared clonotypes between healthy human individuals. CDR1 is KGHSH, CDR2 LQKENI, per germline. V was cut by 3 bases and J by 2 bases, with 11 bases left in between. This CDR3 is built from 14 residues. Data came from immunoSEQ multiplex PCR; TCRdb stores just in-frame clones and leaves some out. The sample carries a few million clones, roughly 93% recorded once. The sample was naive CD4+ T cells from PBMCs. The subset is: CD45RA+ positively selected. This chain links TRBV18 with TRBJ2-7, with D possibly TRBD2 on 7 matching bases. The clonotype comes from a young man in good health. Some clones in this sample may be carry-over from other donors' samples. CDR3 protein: CASSPRGGPYEQYF. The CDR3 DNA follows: TGTGCCAGCTCACCTAGGGGGGGGCCCTACGAGCAGTACTTC.